A single sample is the source of the 3 T cell receptor beta chains below, sequenced in a study of monozygotic twins with cystic fibrosis. Sequencing was performed with immunoSEQ multiplex PCR; in TCRdb, only in-frame clones are kept and a portion is missing. The table lists around 30,000 clones, just over 95% of them singletons. Sequenced: blood. These receptor sequences come from a girl aged 2-10 years with cystic fibrosis.

V is TRBV28 and J is TRBJ2-7; TRBD1 matches at 9 bases. With 3 bases clipped from V and 2 bases from J, the junction kept 5 bases outside the gene matches. The CDR3 spans 15 residues. Germline V gene data show CDR1 as MDHEN and CDR2 as SYDVKM. The CDR3 DNA reads TGTGCCAGCAGTTTGCTCGGGACAGGGCCCTACGAGCAGTACTTC. Residues: CASSLLGTGPYEQYF.

This clone was observed once. This chain joins TRBV29-1 and TRBJ1-2; D is ambiguous. CDR3 length: 12 amino acids. CDR1 and CDR2 (germline): SQVTM, ANQGSEA. V dropped 0 bases and J dropped 8 bases, with 10 bases sitting between them. The chain's CDR3 is CSVEELSAGYTF. The CDR3 coding sequence is TGCAGCGTTGAAGAATTGAGTGCCGGCTACACCTTC.

The chain joins TRBV9 to TRBJ2-3, with D perhaps TRBD1 or TRBD2 (6 bases each). V lost 0 bases to trimming and J lost 2 bases, with 16 bases between them. This CDR3 spans 17 amino acids. CDR1 is SGDLS, CDR2 YYNGEE, per germline. The CDR3 spells CASSVEGGQGLTDTQYF. The CDR3 coding sequence is TGTGCCAGCAGCGTAGAAGGGGGGCAGGGGCTCACAGATACGCAGTATTTT.